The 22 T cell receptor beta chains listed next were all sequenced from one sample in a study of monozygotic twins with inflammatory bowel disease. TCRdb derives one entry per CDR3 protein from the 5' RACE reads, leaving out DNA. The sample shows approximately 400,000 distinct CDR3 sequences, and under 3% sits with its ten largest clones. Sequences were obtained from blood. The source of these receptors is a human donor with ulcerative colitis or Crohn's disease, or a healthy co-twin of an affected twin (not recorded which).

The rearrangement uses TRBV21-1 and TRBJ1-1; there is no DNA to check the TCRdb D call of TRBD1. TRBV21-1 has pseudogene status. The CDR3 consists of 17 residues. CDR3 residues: CASSKNRRQGLNTEAFF.

The CDR3 region is CASSLEGLAYEQYF. The chain is built from TRBV7-6 and TRBJ2-7; TCRdb reports TRBD1, a call that lacks DNA to check it against. The CDR3 sequence is 14 residues long. Per germline, CDR1 SGHVS and CDR2 FNYEAQ.

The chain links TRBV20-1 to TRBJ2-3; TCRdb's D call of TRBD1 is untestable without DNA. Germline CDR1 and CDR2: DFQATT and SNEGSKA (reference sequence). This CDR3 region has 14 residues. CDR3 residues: CSAYGPGGSDTQYF.

The CDR3 region is CSGDEGTDTQYF. This sequence joins TRBV29-1 and TRBJ2-3. The CDR3 contains 12 residues. The germline gives CDR1 SQVTM, CDR2 ANQGSEA.

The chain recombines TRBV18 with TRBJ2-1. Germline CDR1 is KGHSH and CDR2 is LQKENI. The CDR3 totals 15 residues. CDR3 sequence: CASSPTYDAYNEQFF.

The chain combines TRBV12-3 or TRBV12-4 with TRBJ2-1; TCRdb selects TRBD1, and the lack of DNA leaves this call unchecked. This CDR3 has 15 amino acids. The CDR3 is CASIRRDGAYNEQFF.

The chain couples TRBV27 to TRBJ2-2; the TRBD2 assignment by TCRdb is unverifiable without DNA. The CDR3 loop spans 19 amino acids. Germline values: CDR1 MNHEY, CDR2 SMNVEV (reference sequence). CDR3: CASSLIMTSGMFGTGELFF.

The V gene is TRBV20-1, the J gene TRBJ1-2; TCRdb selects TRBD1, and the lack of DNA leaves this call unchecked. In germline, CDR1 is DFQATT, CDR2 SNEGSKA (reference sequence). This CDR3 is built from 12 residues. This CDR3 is CSAPDRAGGYTF.

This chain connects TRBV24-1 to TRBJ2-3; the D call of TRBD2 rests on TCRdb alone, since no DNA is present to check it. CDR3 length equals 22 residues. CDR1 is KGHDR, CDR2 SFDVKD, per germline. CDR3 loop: CATSDPGRAGTSGGGHADTQYF.

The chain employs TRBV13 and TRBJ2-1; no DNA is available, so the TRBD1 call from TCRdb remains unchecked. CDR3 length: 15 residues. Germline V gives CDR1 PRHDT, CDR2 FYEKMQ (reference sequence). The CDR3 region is CASSPRDNLYNEQFF.

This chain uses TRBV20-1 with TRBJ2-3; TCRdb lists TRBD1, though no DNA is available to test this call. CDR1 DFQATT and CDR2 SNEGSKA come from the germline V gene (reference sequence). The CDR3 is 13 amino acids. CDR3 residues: CSAKRGGIDTQYF.

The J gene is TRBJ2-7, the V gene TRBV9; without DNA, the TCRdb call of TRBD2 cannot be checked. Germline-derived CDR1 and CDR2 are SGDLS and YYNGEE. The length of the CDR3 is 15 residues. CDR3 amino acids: CASNPGGGLVDEQYF.

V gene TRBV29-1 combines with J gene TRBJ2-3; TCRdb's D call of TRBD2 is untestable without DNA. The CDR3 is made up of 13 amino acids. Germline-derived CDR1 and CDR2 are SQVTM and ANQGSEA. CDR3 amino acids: CSVLGGRTDTQYF.

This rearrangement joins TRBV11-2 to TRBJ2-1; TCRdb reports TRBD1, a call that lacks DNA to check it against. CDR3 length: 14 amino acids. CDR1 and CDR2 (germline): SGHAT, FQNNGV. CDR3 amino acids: CASSPGSFNNEQFF.

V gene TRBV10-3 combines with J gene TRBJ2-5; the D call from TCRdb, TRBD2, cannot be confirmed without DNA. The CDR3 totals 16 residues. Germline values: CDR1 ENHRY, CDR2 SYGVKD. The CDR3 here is CAISEGTSGRRETQYF.

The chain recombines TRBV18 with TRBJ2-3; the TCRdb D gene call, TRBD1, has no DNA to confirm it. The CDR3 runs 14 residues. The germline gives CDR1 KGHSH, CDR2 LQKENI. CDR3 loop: CASSLNRVADTQYF.

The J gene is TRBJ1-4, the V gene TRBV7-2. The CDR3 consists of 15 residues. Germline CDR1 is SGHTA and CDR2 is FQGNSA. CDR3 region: CASSQRGRPNEKLFF.

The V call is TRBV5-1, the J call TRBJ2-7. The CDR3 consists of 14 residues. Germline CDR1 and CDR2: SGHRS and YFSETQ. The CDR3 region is CASSLHRTSYEQYF.

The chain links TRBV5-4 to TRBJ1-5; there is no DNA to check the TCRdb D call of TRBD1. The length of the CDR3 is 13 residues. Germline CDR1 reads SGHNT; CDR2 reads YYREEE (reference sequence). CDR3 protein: CASSVDRDQPQHF. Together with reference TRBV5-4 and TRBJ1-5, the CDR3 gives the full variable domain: ETGVTQSPTHLIKTRGQQVTLRCSSQSGHNTVSWYQQALGQGPQFIFQYYREEENGRGNFPPRFSGLQFPNYSSELNVNALELDDSALYLCASSVDRDQPQHFGDGTRLSIL.

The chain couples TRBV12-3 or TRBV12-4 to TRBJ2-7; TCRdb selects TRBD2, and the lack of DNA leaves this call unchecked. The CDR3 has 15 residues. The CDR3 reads CASSAGGQGAYEQYF.

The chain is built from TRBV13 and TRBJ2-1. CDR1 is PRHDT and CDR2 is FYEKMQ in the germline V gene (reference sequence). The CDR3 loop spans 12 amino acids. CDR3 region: CASSLVLHEQFF.

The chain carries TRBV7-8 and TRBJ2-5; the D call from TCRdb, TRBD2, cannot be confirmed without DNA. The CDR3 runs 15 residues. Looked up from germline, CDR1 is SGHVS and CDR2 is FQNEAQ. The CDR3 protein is CASSFEGLALETQYF.